The clone carrying this TCR beta chain has ten or more counts. Its antigen remains unidentified. The CDR3 extends over 15 amino acids. V lost 7 bases to trimming and J lost 6 bases; unmatched junction nucleotides: 14. Barcoded TCR alpha and TCR beta cDNA libraries with UMIs came from 5'RACE using constant-segment primers. TCRdb re-called the 5' RACE reads with MiXCR, one entry per CDR3 protein. The repertoire has about 35,000 distinct CDR3 sequences, under 25% of them found once; the top ten carry about 1.5%. The data derive from a study of T-cell memory formation after mild COVID-19. In the study overall: TCR clusters mostly belonged to single donors. Study-level results: Clones contracting day 15 to 85 were balanced CD4/CD8; later expanders leaned CD4+. Cross-reactive memory appears to have joined, as suggested by some responding clones showing up in pre-infection memory.

The specimen was PBMCs or a T cell subset sorted from them (not recorded which). This chain uses TRBV12-3 or TRBV12-4 with TRBJ1-1; 7 bases fit TRBD1. The sequence was obtained from an adult who had mild COVID-19 (a few samples of this study predate the infection). Cell type and time point are not known. DNA of the CDR3: TGTGCCAGCACCTTGACAGGGAGTCTTGTCTCTGAAGCTTTCTTT. This gives the protein CASTLTGSLVSEAFF.